Given below is one TCR beta chain in context. The antigen is unknown. This sample was taken from a study of cytomegalovirus exposure and HLA in healthy donors. Findings of the study overall: Most subjects had HLA-A and HLA-B alleles reportedly predicted accurately by TCR beta sequences.

PCR used 60 Vbeta primers and 13 Jbeta primers. Method: immunoSEQ multiplex PCR; TCRdb's copy keeps in-frame clones and lacks some. The table lists around 140,000 clones, 70% to 80% of them singletons, with approximately 2% in the top ten. Sequencing input: PBMCs. The clonotype originates from a woman in her fifties or sixties in good health and CMV-seropositive.

The CDR3 sequence is CASSPEGTYEQYF. In DNA, the CDR3 is TGTGCCAGTTCCCCGGAGGGGACCTACGAGCAGTACTTC. The chain is built from TRBV19 and TRBJ2-7; tentative D call: TRBD2 (6 bases). Trimming left V 8 bases short and J 2 bases short, with 13 bases between. The CDR3 consists of 13 residues. Germline CDR1 LNHDA, CDR2 SQIVND (reference sequence).